This is a list of T cell receptor beta chains from one sample in a study of T cell changes during pregnancy in multiple sclerosis. The table came from immunoSEQ multiplex PCR; TCRdb's copy has only in-frame clones and leaves some out. This table holds about 57,000 clones, roughly nine tenths found once. The sequencing here drew on CD4+ T cells from peripheral blood mononuclear cells, taken in the third trimester of pregnancy. These receptor sequences come from a female donor with multiple sclerosis, enrolled in a pregnancy study. The CDR3 runs from the conserved cysteine through the conserved F or W. Each record gives: V gene, D gene, J gene, clone size, CDR3 DNA, CDR3 protein. D genes are given only for firm matches. Clone size is shown for a subset of rows, as once, few, many or a class of expanded clone.

>TRBV7-2|TRBD2|TRBJ2-7|NA
TGTGCCAGCAGCTTAGACCGGGGGGGCCGAACCTACGAGCAGTACTTC
CASSLDRGGRTYEQYF
>TRBV2|NA|TRBJ1-1|NA
TGTGCCAGTAGAAAGGCGGGGGGGACGGGAAAAACTGAAGCTTTCTTT
CASRKAGGTGKTEAFF
>TRBV4-3|NA|TRBJ2-7|once
TGCGCCAGCAGCCAAGTTTTGGAGAGCTCCTACGAGCAGTACTTC
CASSQVLESSYEQYF
>TRBV7-6|TRBD1|TRBJ1-2|NA
TGTGCCAGCAGCTTAGGGACAGGGGGCGCGTATGGCTACACCTTC
CASSLGTGGAYGYTF
>TRBV10-2|NA|TRBJ1-6|NA
TGCGCCAGCAGTGAGTCGGGGAGTTATAATTCACCCCTCCACTTT
CASSESGSYNSPLHF
>TRBV5-1|NA|TRBJ1-3|NA
TGCGCCAGCAGCTTGGGTCAGGGGTCCTCTGGAAACACCATATATTTT
CASSLGQGSSGNTIYF
>TRBV7-2|NA|TRBJ2-3|NA
TGTGCCATTGCGGCGACGGCTAGCACAGATACGCAGTATTTT
CAIAATASTDTQYF
>TRBV4-2|TRBD2|TRBJ2-3|NA
TGTGCCAGCAGCCAAGATACTAGCGGGGCTAGCACAGATACGCAGTATTTT
CASSQDTSGASTDTQYF
>TRBV18|TRBD2|TRBJ2-3|NA
TGTGCCAGCTCACCCCCCGGGACTAGGAGGGCAGATACGCAGTATTTT
CASSPPGTRRADTQYF
>TRBV9|NA|TRBJ1-3|NA
TGTGCCAGCAGCGCCAAAGGGACTGAAAGCTCTGGAAACACCATATATTTT
CASSAKGTESSGNTIYF
>TRBV5-4|TRBD1|TRBJ2-7|NA
TGTGCCAGCAGCTTGGGTGGGGGGACAGGGGCGGACTACGAGCAGTACTTC
CASSLGGGTGADYEQYF
>TRBV5-1|TRBD2|TRBJ2-1|once
TGCGCCAGCAGCTTGGGACTAGCGGGTCCGTACGAGCAGTTCTTC
CASSLGLAGPYEQFF
>TRBV6-1|NA|TRBJ2-7|NA
TGTGCCACTCAAGAATGGGCCACTTTTTACGAGCAGTACTTC
CATQEWATFYEQYF
>TRBV6-5|TRBD1|TRBJ2-5|NA
TGTGCCAGCAGGCCTACAGGGGGAGAGACCCAGTACTTC
CASRPTGGETQYF
>TRBV18|NA|TRBJ2-2|NA
TGTGCCAGCTCACCCGCCGGGGAGCTGTTTTTT
CASSPAGELFF
>TRBV11-2|NA|TRBJ1-5|NA
TGTGCCAGCAGCTTCTCGGGGGATAGCAATCAGCCCCAGCATTTT
CASSFSGDSNQPQHF
>TRBV4-1|NA|TRBJ2-3|NA
TGCGCCAGCAGCCAAGGGGAGAGCACAGATACGCAGTATTTT
CASSQGESTDTQYF
>TRBV19|NA|TRBJ1-2|NA
TGTGCCAGTACCAACCTTTGGACAGCCAGTGATGGCTACACCTTC
CASTNLWTASDGYTF
>TRBV30|TRBD2|TRBJ2-3|NA
TGTGCCTGGAGTAAAATTTGGGAGGGCGCTAGCACAGATACGCAGTATTTT
CAWSKIWEGASTDTQYF
>TRBV7-2|NA|TRBJ2-1|NA
TGTGCCAGCAGCTTCACGGAGCACAATGAGCAGTTCTTC
CASSFTEHNEQFF
>TRBV7-9|TRBD1|TRBJ1-1|NA
TGTGCCAGCAGCTTACCCGGGACAGGAGTAAGTGAAGCTTTCTTT
CASSLPGTGVSEAFF
>TRBV2|TRBD1|TRBJ1-6|NA
TGTGCCAGCATCGGCCGCCGAGACAGGGATATTGGGCCCCTCCACTTT
CASIGRRDRDIGPLHF
>TRBV25-1|NA|TRBJ1-4|NA
TGTGCCAGCGCAAGGGGTGGTGAGGAAAAACTGTTTTTT
CASARGGEEKLFF
>TRBV6-5|TRBD1|TRBJ1-1|NA
TGTGCCAGCAGGCCCACCGGGACAGGGGAAACTGAAGCTTTCTTT
CASRPTGTGETEAFF
>TRBV5-1|TRBD2|TRBJ2-5|NA
TGCGCCAGCAGCACCGGGACTAAAGAGACCCAGTACTTC
CASSTGTKETQYF
>TRBV7-9|TRBD1|TRBJ1-5|few
TGTGCCAGCAGCTTAGCTTCAGGGGGGATGAATCAGCCCCAGCATTTT
CASSLASGGMNQPQHF
>TRBV11-3|TRBD2|TRBJ2-5|NA
TGTGCCAGCAGCCCGGGGAGCGGGGTAGAGACCCAGTACTTC
CASSPGSGVETQYF
>TRBV19|NA|TRBJ1-5|NA
TGTGCCAGTAGTAACAGAAAGGGCAAAGGGGATCAGCCCCAGCATTTT
CASSNRKGKGDQPQHF